One T cell receptor beta chain is described in this entry. This specimen comes from a study of blood T cell repertoires in COVID-19. On the study more broadly: Italy, Spain and the United States were the sources of the convalescent and acute COVID-19 samples. T cells, B-cell-depleted T cells, or PBMCs supplied cDNA or gDNA.

Method: immunoSEQ multiplex PCR; TCRdb's copy keeps in-frame clones and lacks some. Among about 500,000 clones listed, 89% were seen once. Trimming took off 3 bases at V and 0 bases at J, with 9 bases between the two ends. The CDR3 spans 14 residues. Germline CDR1 is DFQATT and CDR2 is SNEGSKA (reference sequence). The V call is TRBV20-1, the J call TRBJ1-3; D is ambiguous. Sequencing input: peripheral blood. This sequence originates from a young man with COVID-19, enrolled during active disease. CDR3 loop: CSASKESSGNTIYF. The CDR3 coding sequence is TGCAGTGCTAGTAAGGAGAGCTCTGGAAACACCATATATTTT.